The subject of this entry is one T cell receptor beta chain. What it binds is unknown. This specimen belongs to a study of CD4+ T cells in melanoma. Findings and caveats of the study: A reported correlation linked neoantigen-specific CD4+ T cells to CD8+, macrophage and B cell function. Reportedly, melanoma neoantigen-specific CD4+ T cells showed varied differentiation states.

Clones were read by immunoSEQ multiplex PCR, and TCRdb kept only the in-frame ones, dropping some. The data contain 140,000 or so clones, around 90% of them seen just once; the ten biggest clones take up about 1.5%. The receptor was isolated from a human donor with melanoma.

The CDR3 loop is CASSDRQGADEQFF. CDR3 in DNA: TGTGCCAGCAGTGATAGGCAGGGGGCTGATGAGCAGTTCTTC. The gene calls are TRBV2 and TRBJ2-1, with 8 bases that match TRBD1. The CDR3 contains 14 residues. After removal of 3 bases from V and 8 bases from J, the junction contained 6 bases not matched to a gene. Germline V lookup: CDR1 SNHLY, CDR2 FYNNEI.